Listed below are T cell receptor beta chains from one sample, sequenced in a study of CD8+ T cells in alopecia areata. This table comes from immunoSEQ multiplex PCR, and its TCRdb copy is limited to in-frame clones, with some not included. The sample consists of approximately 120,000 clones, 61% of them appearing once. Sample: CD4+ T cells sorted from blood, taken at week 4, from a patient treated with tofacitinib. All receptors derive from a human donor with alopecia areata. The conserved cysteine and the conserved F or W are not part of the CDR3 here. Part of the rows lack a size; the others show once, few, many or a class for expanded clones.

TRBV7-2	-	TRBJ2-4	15	ASSATGQSGAKNIQY
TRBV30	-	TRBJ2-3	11	AWSGGSPDTQY
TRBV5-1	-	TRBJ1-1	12	ASSLGGANTEAF
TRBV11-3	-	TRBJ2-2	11	ASSPTVTGELF
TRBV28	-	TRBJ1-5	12	ASTRDRGHQPQH
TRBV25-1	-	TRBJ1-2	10	ASSENAYGYT
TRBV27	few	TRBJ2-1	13	ASRLWDRSYNEQF
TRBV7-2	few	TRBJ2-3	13	ASSLFHSSTDTQY
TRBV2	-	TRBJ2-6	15	ASSLTRGKAGANVLT
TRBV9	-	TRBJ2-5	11	ASSVELGETQY
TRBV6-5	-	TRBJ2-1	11	ASRDSPRNEQF
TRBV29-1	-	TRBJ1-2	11	SVGYTGGGGYT
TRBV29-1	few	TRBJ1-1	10	SVEDTLTEAF
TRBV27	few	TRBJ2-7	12	ASRIRRDTYEQY
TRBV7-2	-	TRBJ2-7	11	ASSLVGGMEQY
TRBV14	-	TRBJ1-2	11	ASSQDLTYGYT
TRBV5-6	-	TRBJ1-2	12	ASSLGGRPYGYT
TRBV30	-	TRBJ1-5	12	AWSRSTLRQPQH
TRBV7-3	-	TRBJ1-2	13	ASSLNMRSVYGYT
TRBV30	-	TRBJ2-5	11	AWSVPPSETQY
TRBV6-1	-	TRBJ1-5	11	ASRATGEQPQH
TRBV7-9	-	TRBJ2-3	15	ASSRSGRQGFTDTQY
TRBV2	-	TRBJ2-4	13	ASETSGSVGNIQY
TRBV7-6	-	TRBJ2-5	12	ASSLPGQGKTQY
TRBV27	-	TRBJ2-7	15	ASSPIKLGHSTYEQY
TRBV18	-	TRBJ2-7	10	ASSPRGDEQY
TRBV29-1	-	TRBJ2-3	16	SAARAGDSAGGLRTQY
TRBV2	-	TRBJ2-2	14	ASSVRASGRSGELF
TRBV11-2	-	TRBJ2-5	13	ASSLVVSRPGAQY
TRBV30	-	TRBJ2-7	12	AWSLLGTNYEQY
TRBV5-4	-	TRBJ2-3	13	ASSLDSVSTDTQY
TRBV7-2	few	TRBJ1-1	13	ASSLKVRANTEAF
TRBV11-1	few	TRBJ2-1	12	ASSLEAGSNEQF
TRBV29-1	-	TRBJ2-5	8	TVVSRIQY
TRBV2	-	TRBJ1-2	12	ASSEQEGDYGYT
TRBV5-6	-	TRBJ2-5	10	ASSPPQGFQY
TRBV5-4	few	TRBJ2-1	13	ASSVTSGGYNEQF
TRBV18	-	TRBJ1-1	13	ASSPRFGANTEAF
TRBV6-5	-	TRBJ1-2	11	ASSRTGGDGYT
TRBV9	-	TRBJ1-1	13	ASSVVLAGEAEAF
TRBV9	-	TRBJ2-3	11	ASSETSGDTQY
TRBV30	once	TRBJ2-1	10	AWSGLAGKQF
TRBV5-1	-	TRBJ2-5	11	ASSRGFEETQY
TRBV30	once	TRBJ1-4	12	AWSRGTTNEKLF
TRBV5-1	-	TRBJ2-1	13	ASSKAGGEWNEQF
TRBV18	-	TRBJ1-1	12	ASSTYRENTEAF
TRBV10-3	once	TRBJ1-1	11	AIRGPDTPEAF
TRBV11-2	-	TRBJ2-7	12	ASSANREKNEQY